This T cell receptor (beta chain) was sequenced during a study of T cell repertoires in cytomegalovirus infection. In the study overall: Indications came from public TCR beta signatures; they pointed to CMV infection and to a matching HLA type.

The study's findings and limits: Of the TCR beta families, the public ones yielded a cumulative frequency that identified carriers of CMV plus the relevant HLA. The ex vivo response showed dominance by HLA-C-restricted CMV-specific TCR beta clonotypes.

TCRdb re-derived calls from the reads in MiXCR, one entry per CDR3 protein. The sample has 350,000 to 500,000 distinct CDR3 sequences, approximately 32% seen once. This clonotype occurred a few times. Its antigen is not identified. The length of the CDR3 is 16 residues. CDR1 and CDR2 from the germline V gene are SEHNR and FQNEAQ (reference sequence). The V end was cut by 5 bases, the J end by 1 base, with 15 bases between. Sequenced: PBMCs. This TCR came from a human donor in good health (CMV status not recorded). Some clones in this sample may be carry-over from other donors' samples. V and J are TRBV7-9 and TRBJ2-1; D tentatively fits TRBD1 or TRBD2 (5 bases each). CDR3 sequence: CASSPLGTQSYNEQFF. The DNA of the CDR3 is TGTGCCAGCAGCCCCTTAGGGACGCAGTCCTACAATGAGCAGTTCTTC.